This T cell receptor (beta chain) is drawn from a study of cytotoxic CD8 clonotypes in ibrutinib-treated CLL. At the level of the study: There were roughly 12 relapsed/refractory patients and around 15 treatment-naive patients, and 17 were IGHV unmutated. Each sample contained, on average, about 250,000 productive templates and roughly 100,000 productive rearrangements.

Study-wide results and limits: Clonality measured at baseline exceeded age-matched healthy donors, tracking circulating CD8+ T-cell counts. Upon ibrutinib response clonality rose, and upon progression it fell back toward baseline.

This table comes from immunoSEQ multiplex PCR, and its TCRdb copy is limited to in-frame clones, with some not included. Among more than 85,000 clones listed, 77% were seen once. This clone was recorded only once. The antigen is unknown. The germline CDR1 and CDR2 sequences are SGHDN and FVKESK. Trimming took 0 bases from V and 0 from J, leaving 8 bases between them. The CDR3 spans 16 residues. The TCR originated in a human donor with chronic lymphocytic leukemia. The genes are TRBV14 and TRBJ1-4, with unresolved D. The sequenced sample was PBMCs, obtained after 24 months of ibrutinib treatment. Here the CDR3 DNA reads TGTGCCAGCAGCCAAGATCGATGGACAACTAATGAAAAACTGTTTTTT. Translation gives CASSQDRWTTNEKLFF.